This T cell receptor (beta chain) is from a study of T cells after yellow fever vaccination. TCRdb ran MiXCR on the 5' RACE reads and lists one entry per CDR3 protein. The sample lists approximately 610,000 distinct CDR3 sequences, about a sixth seen once, with 15% to 20% in the top ten. Trimming removed 5 bases at V and 6 bases at J, with 8 bases between. This CDR3 is built from 12 residues. The source is a man aged 18 to 35 who received the YFV17D yellow fever vaccine. Sequencing used PBMCs, obtained 5 days after the first yellow fever vaccination. V usage is TRBV12-3 or TRBV12-4 and J usage is TRBJ2-1; possibly TRBD2 for D (5 bases). CDR3 amino acids: CASSTAANEQFF. CDR3 nucleotide sequence: TGTGCCAGCAGTACAGCGGCCAATGAGCAGTTCTTC.